The rows below give T cell receptor beta chains drawn from one sample of a study of T cells in tuberculosis. Data came from immunoSEQ multiplex PCR; TCRdb stores just in-frame clones and leaves some out. The table shows under 50,000 clones, with less than 95% occurring only once. The material was PBMCs, obtained at tuberculosis diagnosis. The receptors come from an adult with tuberculosis. CDR3s leave out the opening cysteine and the closing phenylalanine or tryptophan.

V gene: TRBV6-5
J gene: TRBJ1-3
CDR3 protein: ASSMARSSGNTIY

V gene: TRBV5-1
J gene: TRBJ1-6
CDR3 protein: ASSLTGERGSPLH

V gene: TRBV5-8
J gene: TRBJ1-6
CDR3 protein: ASSFIYNSPLH

V gene: TRBV6-5
J gene: TRBJ1-1
CDR3 protein: ASSYSGGGTEAF

V gene: TRBV2
J gene: TRBJ2-5
CDR3 protein: ASSTGTGLETQY

V gene: TRBV9
J gene: TRBJ2-3
CDR3 protein: ASSLTLAGGSDTQY

V gene: TRBV5-8
J gene: TRBJ2-1
CDR3 protein: ASSFLDNEQF

V gene: TRBV13
J gene: TRBJ1-1
CDR3 protein: ASSLAGALRKTEAF

V gene: TRBV27
J gene: TRBJ1-1
CDR3 protein: ASNSPGGAEAF

V gene: TRBV2
J gene: TRBJ1-1
CDR3 protein: ARQNTEAF

V gene: TRBV5-1
J gene: TRBJ2-7
CDR3 protein: ASSFRAQSSYEQY

V gene: TRBV28
J gene: TRBJ2-1
CDR3 protein: ASSPRGTHMDEQF

V gene: TRBV6-6
J gene: TRBJ1-2
CDR3 protein: AIPNPPGTGGSGYT

V gene: TRBV12-5
J gene: TRBJ2-7
CDR3 protein: ASGLSTGTSSSEQY

V gene: TRBV30
J gene: TRBJ1-2
CDR3 protein: AWSLDQGGGYT

V gene: TRBV2
J gene: TRBJ2-7
CDR3 protein: ASKASGGYTYEQY

V gene: TRBV5-1
J gene: TRBJ1-3
CDR3 protein: ASSLTGSSGNTIY

V gene: TRBV29-1
J gene: TRBJ1-2
CDR3 protein: SAQRTGGYGYT

V gene: TRBV18
J gene: TRBJ1-1
CDR3 protein: ASSLGTGKNTEAF

V gene: TRBV7-8
J gene: TRBJ2-7
CDR3 protein: ASSLLGGGSYEQY

V gene: TRBV7-2
J gene: TRBJ2-1
CDR3 protein: ASSLAGSGRGPSSYNEQF

V gene: TRBV27
J gene: TRBJ2-1
CDR3 protein: ASSSYRGTAYNEQF

V gene: TRBV6-5
J gene: TRBJ2-7
CDR3 protein: ASMETYEQY

V gene: TRBV10-1
J gene: TRBJ1-5
CDR3 protein: ASDATQGDSNQPQH

V gene: TRBV5-6
J gene: TRBJ2-3
CDR3 protein: ASSRAGVSTDTQY

V gene: TRBV7-3
J gene: TRBJ2-7
CDR3 protein: ASSTSGGPLYEQY

V gene: TRBV5-1
J gene: TRBJ1-2
CDR3 protein: ASSGRDGRLGGYT

V gene: TRBV6-5
J gene: TRBJ1-1
CDR3 protein: ASRADRSYAEAF

V gene: TRBV7-2
J gene: TRBJ1-2
CDR3 protein: ASSLQNSGNYGYT

V gene: TRBV10-3
J gene: TRBJ1-2
CDR3 protein: AISEGRDRTNYGYT

V gene: TRBV25-1
J gene: TRBJ2-2
CDR3 protein: ASSPGTSGARNTGELF

V gene: TRBV5-8
J gene: TRBJ2-3
CDR3 protein: ASSSWGGRDTQY

V gene: TRBV19
J gene: TRBJ1-5
CDR3 protein: ASSINQGGPDQPQH

V gene: TRBV2
J gene: TRBJ1-1
CDR3 protein: ASSEGRGTEAF

V gene: TRBV9
J gene: TRBJ2-1
CDR3 protein: ASSILAGVDNEQF

V gene: TRBV10-2
J gene: TRBJ2-5
CDR3 protein: ASFRTGGGDQETQY

V gene: TRBV6-5
J gene: TRBJ2-2
CDR3 protein: ATGRGPGELF

V gene: TRBV27
J gene: TRBJ2-1
CDR3 protein: ASSLGSLAYNEQF

V gene: TRBV28
J gene: TRBJ1-2
CDR3 protein: ASSLWTGRGYT

V gene: TRBV11-3
J gene: TRBJ2-1
CDR3 protein: ASSLGLALAGGVSDEQF

V gene: TRBV18
J gene: TRBJ1-1
CDR3 protein: ASSRTGTGGTEAF

V gene: TRBV6-5
J gene: TRBJ1-6
CDR3 protein: ASSSDRGRSPLH

V gene: TRBV12-5
J gene: TRBJ1-1
CDR3 protein: ASGLVMAENTEAF

V gene: TRBV6-5
J gene: TRBJ1-2
CDR3 protein: ASSYKRGPNYGYT

V gene: TRBV11-3
J gene: TRBJ2-1
CDR3 protein: ASSSQGALDEQF

V gene: TRBV28
J gene: TRBJ1-6
CDR3 protein: ASSSPQKGQNSPLH

V gene: TRBV18
J gene: TRBJ1-2
CDR3 protein: ASSPEGPGLNYGYT

V gene: TRBV5-5
J gene: TRBJ1-1
CDR3 protein: ASSPSTGMNTEAF

V gene: TRBV12-5
J gene: TRBJ1-3
CDR3 protein: ASVPGQGAGNTIY

V gene: TRBV27
J gene: TRBJ1-2
CDR3 protein: ASSPRQGHGYT

V gene: TRBV6-1
J gene: TRBJ1-1
CDR3 protein: ACWDRGRGTEAF

V gene: TRBV6-5
J gene: TRBJ1-5
CDR3 protein: ASSYDRANQPQH

V gene: TRBV9
J gene: TRBJ2-5
CDR3 protein: ASSVAGGPIETQY